The 17 T cell receptor beta chains reported below all come from one sample, sequenced in a study of regulatory T cells in long-lasting Graves disease. Construction of TCR beta libraries relied on iRepertoire HTBI primers and on Arm-PCR targeting CDR3 regions. TCRdb re-called the multiplex PCR reads through MiXCR, storing one row per CDR3 protein. Of almost 450,000 distinct CDR3 sequences in the sample, about 17% were seen once. Time point here: newly diagnosed GD, antithyroid drugs for less than 3 months. Scientists built the TCR library using RNA that was extracted from PBMCs. Another study also made use of these data, one on T cells in Graves' hyperthyroidism and ophthalmopathy.

Sequencing used peripheral blood mononuclear cells (PBMCs), obtained at new diagnosis, from a patient treated with antithyroid drugs. The receptors come from a woman aged 25 to 45 with Graves disease.

This clonotype occurred many times. The chain couples TRBV28 to TRBJ2-1, with 10 positions matching TRBD1. Germline V lookup: CDR1 MDHEN, CDR2 SYDVKM. This CDR3 is 13 amino acids long. J gave up 7 bases and V 6 bases, and 3 bases lay outside the gene matches. CDR3 DNA: TGTGCCAGCAGGGGACAGGGGTTAAATGAGCAGTTCTTC. It encodes CASRGQGLNEQFF.

On this clonotype: Given a much more abundant clone one base away, this may be a read error. The chain uses TRBV2 and TRBJ2-1; the match to TRBD1 covers 9 bases. With the DNA end fitting TRBJ2-7 better, the J assignment may be wrong. The V gene's germline CDR1 is SNHLY and CDR2 FYNNEI. CDR3 length: 14 residues. The CDR3 DNA is TGTGCCAGCCACTGGGGACAGGGCTACAATGAGCAGTACTTC. Residues: CASHWGQGYNEQYF.

The table lists this clonotype with many counts. The chain combines TRBV3-1 with TRBJ2-1; TRBD2 matches at 9 bases. The CDR3 length is 18 residues. The ends lost 2 bases at V and 6 bases at J; junction bases unmatched: 14. Germline V CDR1 and CDR2: LGHDT, YNNKEL (reference sequence). CDR3 coding DNA: TGTGCCAGCAGCCAATTAGCGGGAGCGAGGGTGGGGGGCAATGAGCAGTTCTTC. Its translation: CASSQLAGARVGGNEQFF.

This clonotype was found many times. This sequence joins TRBV28 and TRBJ1-2; D not certain. The germline gives CDR1 MDHEN, CDR2 SYDVKM. V was trimmed by 8 bases and J by 7 bases, leaving 14 bases between them. The CDR3 consists of 12 residues. The DNA of the CDR3 is TGTGCCAGCGGCGGCAGTGCTTTTGGCTACACCTTC. This encodes CASGGSAFGYTF.

This clonotype was seen only a few times. The chain is built from TRBV27 and TRBJ2-3; D uncertain. The germline V gene has CDR1 MNHEY and CDR2 SMNVEV (reference sequence). The V end lost 3 bases, the J end lost 6 bases, and 7 bases lay between the germline ends. The CDR3 is made up of 12 amino acids. The CDR3 region has the DNA TGTGCCAGCAGTTTTGTATCCGATACGCAGTATTTT. As protein: CASSFVSDTQYF.

There are many counts of this clonotype. This chain connects TRBV7-8 to TRBJ2-7; 9 bases line up with TRBD1. The germline CDR1 and CDR2 sequences are SGHVS and FQNEAQ. With 4 bases clipped from V and 3 bases from J, the junction kept 4 bases outside the gene matches. The CDR3 sequence is 14 residues long. The CDR3 coding sequence is TGTGCCAGCAGCTCGGGACAGGGTAACTACGAGCAGTACTTC. Translated, it gives CASSSGQGNYEQYF.

This clonotype was counted a few times. V is TRBV5-1 and J is TRBJ2-1; no reliable D call. Germline assignment: CDR1 SGHRS and CDR2 YFSETQ. The CDR3 runs to 15 residues. Between the trimmed V and J ends, which lost 1 base and 5 bases, there was a span of 13 bases. The chain's CDR3 is CASSLSRVLHNEQFF. The DNA for the CDR3 is TGCGCCAGCAGCTTGAGCCGTGTCCTCCACAATGAGCAGTTCTTC.

This clonotype has more than one count but fewer than ten. The chain carries TRBV30 and TRBJ2-1; TRBD1 agrees at 8 bases. The CDR3 is made up of 13 amino acids. Germline trimming cut 2 bases from V and 6 bases from J; bases unmatched to any gene: 3. Germline assignment: CDR1 GTSNPN and CDR2 SVGIG (reference sequence). CDR3 bases: TGTGCCTGGAGTTCCGGGACAGGCAATGAGCAGTTCTTC. This translates into CAWSSGTGNEQFF.

This clonotype was seen many times. The chain links TRBV27 to TRBJ1-5; D is unclear. CDR1 MNHEY and CDR2 SMNVEV come from the germline V gene (reference sequence). Deletions cut 6 bases from V and 1 base from J, with 7 bases between. This CDR3 spans 13 amino acids. Written as DNA, the CDR3 is TGTGCCAGCAGATCAGGCAGCAATCAGCCCCAGCATTTT. This encodes CASRSGSNQPQHF.

This clonotype was seen repeatedly, ten times or more. The J gene is TRBJ2-4, the V gene TRBV28, with 13 bases that match TRBD2. Germline trimming cut 6 bases from V and 7 bases from J; bases unmatched to any gene: 6. From germline, CDR1 is MDHEN and CDR2 SYDVKM. The CDR3 length is 15 residues. The CDR3 sequence is CASRPQLAGGNIQYF. The CDR3 DNA follows: TGTGCCAGCAGACCGCAACTAGCGGGAGGGAACATTCAGTACTTC.

V gene TRBV5-1 combines with J gene TRBJ1-2, with a weak D call TRBD1 (6 bases). The V gene lost 1 base and the J gene lost 1 base, with 20 bases spanning the gap. This CDR3 has 18 residues. The germline gives CDR1 SGHRS, CDR2 YFSETQ. The CDR3 loop is CASSLTGQPTLNNYGYTF. CDR3 in DNA: TGCGCCAGCAGCTTGACAGGGCAGCCGACCCTAAATAACTATGGCTACACCTTC.

This clonotype came up many times. The chain has TRBV11-2 and TRBJ2-1; 8 nucleotides align to TRBD2. In germline, CDR1 is SGHAT, CDR2 FQNNGV. CDR3 size: 14 residues. The V segment lost 3 bases and the J segment 4 bases; nucleotides outside the gene matches: 2. The CDR3 DNA reads TGTGCCAGCAGCTTGGTAGCGGGATACAATGAGCAGTTCTTC. This gives the protein CASSLVAGYNEQFF.

This clonotype was counted between two and nine times. The chain is built from TRBV4-1 and TRBJ1-5; D uncertain. The V end lost 2 bases, the J end lost 9 bases, and 17 bases lay between the germline ends. The length of the CDR3 is 15 residues. Germline CDR1 and CDR2: MGHRA and YSYEKL. DNA for the CDR3: TGCGCCAGCAGCCAAAGCCGGGGTCAAGTAGGGCCCCAGCATTTT. Amino acid sequence: CASSQSRGQVGPQHF.

This clonotype occurred many times. The chain uses TRBV2 and TRBJ1-2; D is perhaps TRBD1 (5 bases). Germline CDR1 is SNHLY and CDR2 is FYNNEI. Trimming took off 9 bases at V and 3 bases at J, with 11 bases between the two ends. This CDR3 has 12 residues. In DNA form, the CDR3 reads TGTGCCAGTCGGGGGGGAGACTATGGCTACACCTTC. It translates to CASRGGDYGYTF.

This clonotype was seen at least ten times. The CDR3 nucleotides are TGTGCCAGCAGTGCCCCCGGGGGGGCAGAAGGAGCTTTCTTT. This sequence encodes CASSAPGGAEGAFF. The rearrangement joins TRBV12-3 or TRBV12-4 to TRBJ1-1; possible D gene TRBD1, 6 bases. Trimming took 5 bases from V and 10 from J, leaving 20 bases between them. This CDR3 spans 14 amino acids.

This clonotype was recorded at least ten times. This chain connects TRBV7-9 to TRBJ2-2; tentative D call: TRBD2 (6 bases). The germline V and J ends were trimmed by 3 bases and 0 bases, with 8 bases remaining between them. The V gene's germline CDR1 is SEHNR and CDR2 FQNEAQ (reference sequence). The CDR3 has 15 residues. The CDR3 spells CASSFGGTNTGELFF. Written as DNA, the CDR3 is TGTGCCAGCAGCTTCGGCGGGACGAACACCGGGGAGCTGTTTTTT.

At least ten counts were recorded for this clonotype. The V gene is TRBV20-1, the J gene TRBJ1-1; D perhaps matches TRBD1 (6 bases). This CDR3 has 12 residues. CDR1 is DFQATT, CDR2 SNEGSKA, per germline (reference sequence). The V end lost 3 bases, the J end lost 12 bases, and 17 bases lay between the germline ends. The CDR3 bases are TGCAGTGCTAGCAGACAGGAGACGTCGACTTTCTTT. Its protein product is CSASRQETSTFF.